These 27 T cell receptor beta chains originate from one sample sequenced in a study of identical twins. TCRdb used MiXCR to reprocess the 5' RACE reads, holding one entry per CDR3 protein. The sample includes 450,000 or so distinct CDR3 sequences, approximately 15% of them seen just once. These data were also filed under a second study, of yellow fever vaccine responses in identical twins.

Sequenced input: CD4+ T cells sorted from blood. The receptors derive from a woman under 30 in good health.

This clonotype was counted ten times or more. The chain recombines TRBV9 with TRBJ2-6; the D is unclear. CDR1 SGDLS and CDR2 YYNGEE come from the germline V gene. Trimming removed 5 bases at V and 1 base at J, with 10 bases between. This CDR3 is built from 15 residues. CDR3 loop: CASSPRLSGANVLTF. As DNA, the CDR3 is TGTGCCAGCAGTCCGAGGTTATCTGGGGCCAACGTCCTGACTTTC.

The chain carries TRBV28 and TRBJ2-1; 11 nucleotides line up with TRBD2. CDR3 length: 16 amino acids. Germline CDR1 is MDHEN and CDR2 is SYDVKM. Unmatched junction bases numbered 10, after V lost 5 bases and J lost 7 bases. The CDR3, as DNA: TGTGCCAGCAGTCTCCTAGCGGGAGGAATCGTAAATGAGCAGTTCTTC. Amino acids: CASSLLAGGIVNEQFF.

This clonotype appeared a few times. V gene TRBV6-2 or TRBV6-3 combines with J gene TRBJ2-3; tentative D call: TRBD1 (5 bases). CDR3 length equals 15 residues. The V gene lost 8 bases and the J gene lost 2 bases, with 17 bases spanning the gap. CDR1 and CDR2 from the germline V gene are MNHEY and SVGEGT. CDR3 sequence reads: CASSDFQGITDTQYF. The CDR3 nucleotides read TGTGCCAGCTCCGATTTCCAGGGTATCACAGATACGCAGTATTTT.

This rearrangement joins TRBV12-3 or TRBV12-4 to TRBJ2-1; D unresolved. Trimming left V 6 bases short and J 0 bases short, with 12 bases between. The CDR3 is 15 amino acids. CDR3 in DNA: TGTGCCAGCAGGGTACGAAGGAGCTCCTACAATGAGCAGTTCTTC. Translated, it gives CASRVRRSSYNEQFF.

The CDR3, as DNA: TGTGCCAGCAGGGACGGTACACATGAAAAACTGTTTTTT. It translates to CASRDGTHEKLFF. The chain uses TRBV27 and TRBJ1-4; no firm D call. The CDR3 has 13 residues. Germline loops: CDR1 MNHEY, CDR2 SMNVEV (reference sequence). Trimming shortened V by 6 bases and J by 6 bases, and 11 bases separated the two germline ends. The full variable domain, in which reference TRBV27 and TRBJ1-4 provide the parts outside the CDR3, is EAQVTQNPRYLITVTGKKLTVTCSQNMNHEYMSWYRQDPGLGLRQIYYSMNVEVTDKGDVPEGYKVSRKEKRNFPLILESPSPNQTSLYFCASRDGTHEKLFFGSGTQLSVL.

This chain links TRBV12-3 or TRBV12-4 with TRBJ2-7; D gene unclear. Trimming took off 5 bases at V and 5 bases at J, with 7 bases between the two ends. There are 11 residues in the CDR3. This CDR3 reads CASSTLHEQYF. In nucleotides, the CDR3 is TGTGCCAGCAGTACCCTACACGAGCAGTACTTC.

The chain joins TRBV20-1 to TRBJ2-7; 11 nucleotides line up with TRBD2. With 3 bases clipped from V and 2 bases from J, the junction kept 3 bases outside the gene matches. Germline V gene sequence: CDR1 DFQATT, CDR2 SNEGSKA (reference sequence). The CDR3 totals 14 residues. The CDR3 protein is CSARRLAGTYEQYF. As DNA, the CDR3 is TGCAGTGCTAGGAGACTAGCGGGGACCTACGAGCAGTACTTC.

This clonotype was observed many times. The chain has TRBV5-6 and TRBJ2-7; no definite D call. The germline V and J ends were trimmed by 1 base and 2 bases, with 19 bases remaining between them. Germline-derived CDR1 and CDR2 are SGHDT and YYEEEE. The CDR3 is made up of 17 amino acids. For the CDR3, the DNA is TGTGCCAGCAGCTTGCTCTTTCGGGCGCCATCAACCTACGAGCAGTACTTC. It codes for CASSLLFRAPSTYEQYF.

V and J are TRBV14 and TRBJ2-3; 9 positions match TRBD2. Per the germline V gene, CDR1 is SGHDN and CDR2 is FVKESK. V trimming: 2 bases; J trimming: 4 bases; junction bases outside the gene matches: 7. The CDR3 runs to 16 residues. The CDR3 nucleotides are TGTGCCAGCAGCCAACTCAAGACTAGCGGTGCAGATACGCAGTATTTT. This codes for CASSQLKTSGADTQYF.

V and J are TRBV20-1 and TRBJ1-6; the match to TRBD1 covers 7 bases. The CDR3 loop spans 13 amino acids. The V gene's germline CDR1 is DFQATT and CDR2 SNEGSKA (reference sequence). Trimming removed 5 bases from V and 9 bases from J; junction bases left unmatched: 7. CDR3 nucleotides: TGCAGTGCTGAAAAGCCAGGGGGTTCACCCCTCCACTTT. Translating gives CSAEKPGGSPLHF.

Here the CDR3 reads CASSSPAFSAKNIQYF. The CDR3 DNA follows: TGTGCCAGCAGTTCGCCTGCGTTTTCCGCCAAAAACATTCAGTACTTC. The J gene is TRBJ2-4, the V gene TRBV28; D not certain. The CDR3 consists of 16 residues. The ends were cut back, 4 bases at V and 1 base at J, with 14 bases in the middle. Germline V gene lookup returns CDR1 MDHEN and CDR2 SYDVKM.

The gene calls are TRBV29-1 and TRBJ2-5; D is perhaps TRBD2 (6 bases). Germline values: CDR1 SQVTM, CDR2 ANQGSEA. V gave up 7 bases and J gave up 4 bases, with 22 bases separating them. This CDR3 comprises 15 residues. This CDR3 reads CSGEGLGGGGETQYF. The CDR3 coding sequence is TGCAGCGGAGAGGGGCTGGGTGGGGGAGGAGAGACCCAGTACTTC.

The CDR3 DNA is TGTGCCTGTACGGGACAGGGGCCAAACATTCAGTACTTC. The encoded protein is CACTGQGPNIQYF. J is TRBJ2-4 and V is TRBV30, with 10 bases that match TRBD1. CDR1 GTSNPN and CDR2 SVGIG come from the germline V gene (reference sequence). The ends lost 6 bases at V and 6 bases at J; junction bases unmatched: 5. CDR3 size: 13 residues.

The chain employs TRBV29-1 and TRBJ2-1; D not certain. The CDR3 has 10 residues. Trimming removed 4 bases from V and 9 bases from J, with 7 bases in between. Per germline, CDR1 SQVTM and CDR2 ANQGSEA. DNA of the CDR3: TGCAGCGTTGGCAGTGTTGAGCAGTTCTTC. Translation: CSVGSVEQFF.

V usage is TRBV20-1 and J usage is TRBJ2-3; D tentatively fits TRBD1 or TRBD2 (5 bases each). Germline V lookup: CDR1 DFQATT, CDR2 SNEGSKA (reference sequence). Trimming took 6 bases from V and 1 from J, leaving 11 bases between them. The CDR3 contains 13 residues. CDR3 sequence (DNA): TGCAGTGCCCCGGGACCTCGCACAGATACGCAGTATTTT. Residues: CSAPGPRTDTQYF.

This CDR3 reads CASTPGRGTGPNEQYF. CDR3 nucleotide sequence: TGTGCCAGCACCCCCGGGCGTGGGACAGGGCCCAACGAGCAGTACTTC. This chain links TRBV28 with TRBJ2-7, with 9 bases matching TRBD1. V shed 7 bases and J 5 bases; nucleotides not matched to a gene: 15. The germline CDR1 and CDR2 sequences are MDHEN and SYDVKM. This CDR3 is 16 amino acids long.

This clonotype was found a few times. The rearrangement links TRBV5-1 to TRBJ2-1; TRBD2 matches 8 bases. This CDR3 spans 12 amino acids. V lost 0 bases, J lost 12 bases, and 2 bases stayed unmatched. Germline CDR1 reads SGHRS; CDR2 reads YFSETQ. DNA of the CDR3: TGCGCCAGCAGCTTGGAACGGGGGGGGCAGTTCTTC. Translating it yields CASSLERGGQFF. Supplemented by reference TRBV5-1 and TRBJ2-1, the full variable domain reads KAGVTQTPRYLIKTRGQQVTLSCSPISGHRSVSWYQQTPGQGLQFLFEYFSETQRNKGNFPGRFSGRQFSNSRSEMNVSTLELGDSALYLCASSLERGGQFFGPGTRLTVL.

The CDR3 protein is CASSVGEREGQETQYF. CDR3 sequence (DNA): TGTGCCAGCAGCGTAGGAGAGCGGGAGGGACAAGAGACCCAGTACTTC. The chain carries TRBV7-9 and TRBJ2-5; 10 nucleotides line up with TRBD2. Germline lookup yields CDR1 SEHNR and CDR2 FQNEAQ (reference sequence). The CDR3 runs 16 residues. J gave up 2 bases and V 5 bases, and 8 bases lay outside the gene matches. Together with reference TRBV7-9 and TRBJ2-5, the CDR3 gives the full variable domain: DTGVSQNPRHKITKRGQNVTFRCDPISEHNRLYWYRQTLGQGPEFLTYFQNEAQLEKSRLLSDRFSAERPKGSFSTLEIQRTEQGDSAMYLCASSVGEREGQETQYFGPGTRLLVL.

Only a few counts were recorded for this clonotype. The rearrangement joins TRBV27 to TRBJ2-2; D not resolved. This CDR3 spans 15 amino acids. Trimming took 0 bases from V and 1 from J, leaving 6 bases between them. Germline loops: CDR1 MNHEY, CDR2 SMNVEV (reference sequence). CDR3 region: CASSLSPKNTGELFF. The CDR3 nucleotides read TGTGCCAGCAGTTTATCCCCCAAGAACACCGGGGAGCTGTTTTTT.

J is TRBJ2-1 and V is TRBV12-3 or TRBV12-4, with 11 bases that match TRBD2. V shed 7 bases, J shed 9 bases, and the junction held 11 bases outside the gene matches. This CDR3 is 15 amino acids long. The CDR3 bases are TGTGCCAGCAACCTTAGCGGGAGGGCCCGGGGTGAGCAGTTCTTC. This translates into CASNLSGRARGEQFF.

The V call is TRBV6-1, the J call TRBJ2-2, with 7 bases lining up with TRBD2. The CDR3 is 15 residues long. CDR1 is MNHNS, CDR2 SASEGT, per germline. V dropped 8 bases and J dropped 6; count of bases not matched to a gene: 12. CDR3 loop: CASLPAGGSAGELFF. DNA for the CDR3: TGTGCCAGCCTCCCGGCCGGGGGGTCAGCCGGGGAGCTGTTTTTT.

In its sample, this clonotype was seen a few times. The CDR3 DNA is TGTGCCAGCTCACCAGGTGCAGCCTATGGCTACACCTTC. It yields the protein CASSPGAAYGYTF. J is TRBJ1-2 and V is TRBV18, with D unresolved. In germline, CDR1 is KGHSH, CDR2 LQKENI. Trimming took off 2 bases at V and 4 bases at J, with 8 bases between the two ends. CDR3 size: 13 residues.

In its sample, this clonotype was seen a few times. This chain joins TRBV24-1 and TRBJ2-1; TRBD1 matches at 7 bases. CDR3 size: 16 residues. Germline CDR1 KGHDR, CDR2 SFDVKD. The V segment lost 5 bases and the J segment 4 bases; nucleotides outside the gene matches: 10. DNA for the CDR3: TGTGCCACCAGTGGCGAGACACGGACAGGATACAATGAGCAGTTCTTC. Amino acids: CATSGETRTGYNEQFF.

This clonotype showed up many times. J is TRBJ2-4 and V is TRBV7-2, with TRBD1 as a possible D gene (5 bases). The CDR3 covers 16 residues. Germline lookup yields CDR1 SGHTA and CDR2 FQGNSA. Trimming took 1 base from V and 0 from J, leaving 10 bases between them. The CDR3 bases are TGTGCCAGCAGCTTAGAGGGGTCCATAGCCAAAAACATTCAGTACTTC. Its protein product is CASSLEGSIAKNIQYF.

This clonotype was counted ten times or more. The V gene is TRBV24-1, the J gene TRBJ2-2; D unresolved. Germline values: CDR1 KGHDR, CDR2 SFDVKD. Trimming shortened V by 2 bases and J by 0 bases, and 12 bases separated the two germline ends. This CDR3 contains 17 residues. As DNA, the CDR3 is TGTGCCACCAGTGATTCCTTGGGTTACGCGAACACCGGGGAGCTGTTTTTT. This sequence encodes CATSDSLGYANTGELFF.

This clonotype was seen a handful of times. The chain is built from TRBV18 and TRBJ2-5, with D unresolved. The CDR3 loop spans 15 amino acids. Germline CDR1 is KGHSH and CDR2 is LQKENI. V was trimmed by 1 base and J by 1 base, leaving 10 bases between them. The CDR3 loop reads CASSPRGQIQETQYF. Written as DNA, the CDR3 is TGTGCCAGCTCACCACGTGGGCAGATCCAAGAGACCCAGTACTTC.

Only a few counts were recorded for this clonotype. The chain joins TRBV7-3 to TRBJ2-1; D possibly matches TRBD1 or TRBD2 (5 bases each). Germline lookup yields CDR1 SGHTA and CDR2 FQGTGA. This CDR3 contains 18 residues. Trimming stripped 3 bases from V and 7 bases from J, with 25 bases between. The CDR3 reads CASSFLPDLPKGSNEQFF. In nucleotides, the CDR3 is TGTGCCAGCAGCTTCCTTCCTGACCTGCCGAAGGGGAGTAATGAGCAGTTCTTC.